The clone carrying this TCR beta chain was counted once. The data are from a study of CD8 T cells in Susac syndrome. In Susac syndrome patients, recently defined diagnostic criteria for definite or probable disease were met. RNA, at about 0.45 to 1 ug, was reverse transcribed with random hexamers. The method of amplification for TCR beta CDR3 was immunoSEQ multiplex PCR, covering 54 Vbeta and 13 Jbeta. TCRdb re-analysed the immunoSEQ multiplex PCR reads in MiXCR, keeping a single row per CDR3 protein. The repertoire includes 170,000 or so distinct CDR3 sequences, roughly 95% of them detected once, and approximately 0.12% sits in the top ten. The CDR3 length is 12 residues. Germline V gives CDR1 LNHDA, CDR2 SQIVND (reference sequence). Trimming left V 7 bases short and J 7 bases short, with 8 bases between.

Sequencing used CD4+ T cells from PBMCs. This clonotype was sampled from a human donor with Susac syndrome. This rearrangement joins TRBV19 to TRBJ1-6; D is unclear. CDR3 in DNA: TGTGCCAGTAACTTAGCGAATTCACCCCTCCACTTT. Translated, it gives CASNLANSPLHF.